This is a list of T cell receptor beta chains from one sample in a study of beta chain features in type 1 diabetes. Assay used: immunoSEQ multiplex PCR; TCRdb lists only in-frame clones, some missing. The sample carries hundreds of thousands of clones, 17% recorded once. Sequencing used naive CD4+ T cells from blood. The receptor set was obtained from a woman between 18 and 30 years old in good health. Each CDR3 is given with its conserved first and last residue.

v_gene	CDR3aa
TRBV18	CASSPPGGLAGVSETQYF
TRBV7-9	CASSLGTGKWNTQYF
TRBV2	CASFRNTEAFF
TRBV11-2	CASSRQLSGANVLTF
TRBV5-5	CASSRNTGGLVGTDTQYF
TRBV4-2	CASSRMPLAGNTDTQYF
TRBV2	CASSVTGTWGEQYF
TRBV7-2	CASSFTPEDGYTF
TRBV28	CASSLSPSGRHETQYF
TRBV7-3	CASTSGTDTQYF
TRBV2	CASSGESYNSPLHF
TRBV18	CASSPRDRALTGNTIYF
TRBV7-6	CASSLNPGPLTYEQYF
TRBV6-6	CASSYTENQPQHF
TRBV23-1	CASSQEGQGVWNQPQHF
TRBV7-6	CASSLDGGPRYEQYF
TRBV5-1	CASSPSTGGQNYGYTF
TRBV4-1	CASSQDRRLAGRVNEQFF
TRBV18	CASSVAGGSYNEQFF
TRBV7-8	CASSLEIWGQKQYF
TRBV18	CASSTTIVGQGIYEQYF
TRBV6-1	CATRFVANQPQHF
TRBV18	CASSRQGSYEQYF
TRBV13	CASSWALGETQYF
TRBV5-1	CASSLQSPGEQFF
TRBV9	CASSVDGHKNTEAFF
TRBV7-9	CASSLVKGQETQYF
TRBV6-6	CASRGFPDQPQHF
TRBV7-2	CASSLSGVKNIQYF
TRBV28	CASRGTSVNEQFF
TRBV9	CASSVGRKPNEKLFF
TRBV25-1	CASSEAPGFSTDTQYF
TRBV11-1	CASRPGTGLVTQYF
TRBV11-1	CASSFLAVTDTQYF
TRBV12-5	CASGFLGGRNNEQFF
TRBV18	CASSPGQFNYGYTF
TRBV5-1	CASSLDSGQGNIQYF
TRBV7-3	CASSLRVPGLGPDTQYF
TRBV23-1	CASIIRRGYRATAGEQYF
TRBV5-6	CASSSLSEQKETQYF
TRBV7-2	CASSLSFGLAGEQYF
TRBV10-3	CAISEYSGTGANVLTF
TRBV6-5	CASRMDSVGTGELFF
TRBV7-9	CASSLRGLQETQYF
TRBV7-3	CASTPSGPKQETQYF
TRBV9	CASSPLQKNTEAFF
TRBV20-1	CSAKSSYEQYF
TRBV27	CASSSGWNTEAFF
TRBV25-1	CASSLDRDYGYTF
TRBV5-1	CASSLTGSGYTF
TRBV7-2	CASSLRGPADTQYF
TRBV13	CASSLQVEDTQYF
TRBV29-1	CSGRTSGNTGELFF
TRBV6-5	CASSYSTGGGYEQYF
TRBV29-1	CSVVTGASGLAGGLYEQYF
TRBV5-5	CASSPAGVTDTLLYF